Each of the 3 T cell receptor beta chains below was sequenced from the same sample in a study of CXCR3-negative and CXCR3-positive naive CD8 T cells. Study-wide points: Hydrophobicity of TRB CDR3s was greater in CXCR3-positive naive cells than in CXCR3-negative naive cells.

These receptors lack a known antigen. Libraries were UMI-labeled 5' RACE TRB cDNA. TCRdb reanalyzed the 5' RACE reads and collapses them to one entry per CDR3 protein, without DNA. The clone table shows some 140,000 distinct CDR3 sequences, with the ten largest holding around 0.41%. The sample taken for sequencing was naive CXCR3+ CD8+ T cells from blood. Subset specified: CD45RO-CCR7+CD27+CD95- naive CD8+ T cells expressing CXCR3 (TNR3+). The receptors shown here come from a human donor in good health. Some clones in this sample may be carry-over from other donors' samples.

The genes are TRBV30 and TRBJ2-7; TCRdb's D call of TRBD2 is untestable without DNA. This CDR3 contains 13 residues. CDR1 and CDR2 (germline): GTSNPN, SVGIG (reference sequence). This CDR3 reads CAWSDRAEYEQYF.

This rearrangement joins TRBV19 to TRBJ2-1. This CDR3 has 14 residues. The germline V gene encodes CDR1 LNHDA and CDR2 SQIVND (reference sequence). The CDR3: CASSDLSSYNEQFF.

This chain uses TRBV9 with TRBJ2-7; TCRdb's D call, TRBD2, is unchecked because there is no DNA. The germline V gene encodes CDR1 SGDLS and CDR2 YYNGEE. The CDR3 sequence is 13 residues long. CDR3 residues: CASSVGRGHEQYF.